This T cell receptor beta chain was retrieved from a study of blood T cell repertoires in COVID-19. The trim removed 1 base at V and 3 bases at J, leaving 2 bases unmatched. In germline, CDR1 is SGHVS, CDR2 FQNEAQ. This CDR3 region has 14 residues. The table came from immunoSEQ multiplex PCR; TCRdb's copy has only in-frame clones and leaves some out. The repertoire holds almost 55,000 clones, with 88% as singletons. The origin of this receptor is a human donor in a cohort sampled during active COVID-19. Sequenced input: peripheral blood. The chain has TRBV7-8 and TRBJ2-7; TRBD1 matches 8 bases. CDR3 nucleotides: TGTGCCAGCAGCTTAGGCAGGGGGCACTACGAGCAGTACTTC. Amino acid sequence: CASSLGRGHYEQYF.